The next 21 T cell receptor beta chains were all read from a single sample in a study of OX40 agonist ivuxolimab in advanced cancers. Sequencing was performed with immunoSEQ multiplex PCR; in TCRdb, only in-frame clones are kept and a portion is missing. The table shows approximately 96,000 clones, with around 91% occurring only once. Source: CD4+ or CD8+ T cells sorted from blood, taken in a trial of the OX40 agonist ivuxolimab. The receptors come from an adult with an advanced solid tumor such as melanoma, head and neck, liver or kidney cancer.

This clone was picked up a small number of times. The chain employs TRBV6-5 and TRBJ1-1, with TRBD1 as a possible D gene (5 bases). This CDR3 region has 15 residues. Trimming left V 6 bases short and J 0 bases short, with 14 bases between. The germline CDR1 and CDR2 sequences are MNHEY and SVGAGI. The CDR3 nucleotides are TGTGCCAGCAGCCGCCGACAGATATTGAACACTGAAGCTTTCTTT. This codes for CASSRRQILNTEAFF.

The V gene is TRBV10-3, the J gene TRBJ2-2, with 11 bases matching TRBD2. The CDR3 extends over 17 amino acids. The V gene end was trimmed by 2 bases and the J gene end by 2 bases; junction bases not matched to a gene: 4. Germline CDR1 ENHRY, CDR2 SYGVKD. CDR3 sequence (DNA): TGTGCCATCAGTGAGCAGGGACTAGCGGCCAACACCGGGGAGCTGTTTTTT. This gives the protein CAISEQGLAANTGELFF.

The chain combines TRBV7-2 with TRBJ2-1; D might be TRBD1 (6 bases). The V end was cut by 2 bases, the J end by 8 bases, with 19 bases between. CDR3 length equals 16 residues. Germline V gene lookup returns CDR1 SGHTA and CDR2 FQGNSA. The CDR3 is CASSLLAQGKGYEQFF. CDR3 sequence (DNA): TGTGCCAGCAGCTTATTAGCACAGGGCAAAGGCTATGAGCAGTTCTTC. Supplemented by reference TRBV7-2 and TRBJ2-1, the full variable domain reads GAGVSQSPSNKVTEKGKDVELRCDPISGHTALYWYRQSLGQGLEFLIYFQGNSAPDKSGLPSDRFSAERTGGSVSTLTIQRTQQEDSAVYLCASSLLAQGKGYEQFFGPGTRLTVL.

The V gene is TRBV2, the J gene TRBJ2-2; D is uncertain. This CDR3 has 15 residues. Germline V CDR1 and CDR2: SNHLY, FYNNEI. V gave up 4 bases and J gave up 2 bases, with 11 bases separating them. CDR3 amino acids: CASSVKVSNTGELFF. The CDR3 nucleotides are TGTGCCAGCAGTGTAAAAGTCTCAAACACCGGGGAGCTGTTTTTT.

The chain uses TRBV19 and TRBJ2-5; the match to TRBD2 covers 8 bases. The DNA end is a closer match to TRBJ2-7, so the J assignment may be wrong. The germline V gene has CDR1 LNHDA and CDR2 SQIVND (reference sequence). The CDR3 extends over 15 amino acids. For the CDR3, the DNA is TGTGCCAGTAGTATAGGCCAGCGGGAGTACTACGAGCAGTACTTC. Translation gives CASSIGQREYYEQYF.

CDR3 DNA: TGTGCCAGCAGCTTAGGCGTAACGAACACTGAAGCTTTCTTT. This gives the protein CASSLGVTNTEAFF. This chain joins TRBV11-3 and TRBJ1-1, with D uncertain. The germline V gene encodes CDR1 SGHNT and CDR2 YENEEA. This CDR3 contains 14 residues. The ends were cut back, 1 base at V and 1 base at J, with 7 bases in the middle.

The J gene is TRBJ2-5, the V gene TRBV4-2; D might be TRBD1 (6 bases). From germline, CDR1 is LGHNA and CDR2 YNFKEQ. There are 15 residues in the CDR3. Trimming took off 3 bases at V and 2 bases at J, with 13 bases between the two ends. CDR3 bases: TGTGCCAGCAGCCAGAGGACAGACAGACAAGAGACCCAGTACTTC. This sequence encodes CASSQRTDRQETQYF.

The chain has TRBV5-1 and TRBJ2-1; 9 nucleotides line up with TRBD2. V was clipped by 2 bases and J by 2 bases; unmatched bases: 2. The CDR3 totals 15 residues. In germline, CDR1 is SGHRS, CDR2 YFSETQ. CDR3 residues: CASSLRGRAYNEQFF. The CDR3 bases are TGCGCCAGCAGCTTACGCGGGAGGGCCTACAATGAGCAGTTCTTC.

This clone was seen once. The chain carries TRBV7-2 and TRBJ2-7; D might be TRBD2 (6 bases). Germline-derived CDR1 and CDR2 are SGHTA and FQGNSA. This CDR3 is built from 16 residues. Trimming shortened V by 0 bases and J by 7 bases, and 19 bases separated the two germline ends. The CDR3 here is CASSLALGGSGGEQYF. The CDR3 DNA sequence: TGTGCCAGCAGCTTAGCGCTCGGCGGGTCTGGAGGGGAGCAGTACTTC.

This chain connects TRBV28 to TRBJ2-3; 7 positions match TRBD2. Trimming cost V 2 bases and J 2 bases; bases outside gene matches: 7. From germline, CDR1 is MDHEN and CDR2 SYDVKM. This CDR3 has 16 residues. This CDR3 reads CASSLNWAGVTDTQYF. In nucleotides, the CDR3 is TGTGCCAGCAGTTTAAACTGGGCGGGGGTCACAGATACGCAGTATTTT.

V usage is TRBV28 and J usage is TRBJ2-1; a weak D match, TRBD2 (6 bases). The V gene's germline CDR1 is MDHEN and CDR2 SYDVKM. V lost 2 bases to trimming and J lost 1 base, with 9 bases between them. The CDR3 extends over 15 amino acids. DNA of the CDR3: TGTGCCAGCAGTTTAGCGGGACCTTCCTACAATGAGCAGTTCTTC. It specifies CASSLAGPSYNEQFF.

The table lists this clone with a count of one. The chain is built from TRBV19 and TRBJ2-6, with 7 positions matching TRBD1. Germline loops: CDR1 LNHDA, CDR2 SQIVND (reference sequence). This CDR3 has 17 residues. J gave up 4 bases and V 1 base, and 7 bases lay outside the gene matches. The CDR3 spells CASSIGVDRAGANVLTF. The CDR3 nucleotides read TGTGCCAGTAGTATAGGAGTAGACAGGGCCGGGGCCAACGTCCTGACTTTC.

The chain joins TRBV29-1 to TRBJ2-5; TRBD1 might be the D (6 bases). The J call could be wrong; TRBJ2-7 is a better fit for the DNA end. CDR1 and CDR2 (germline): SQVTM, ANQGSEA. The CDR3 is made up of 12 amino acids. The CDR3 region has the DNA TGCAGCGCCCACGGACAGTCCTACGAGCAGTACTTC. This translates into CSAHGQSYEQYF.

The chain links TRBV11-3 to TRBJ2-5; perhaps TRBD2 as D (6 bases). Germline V CDR1 and CDR2: SGHNT, YENEEA. Trimming took 8 bases from V and 0 from J, leaving 25 bases between them. The CDR3 has 18 residues. DNA for the CDR3: TGTGCCAGCGGACGCCAGAGGGGCTCGGGAGAGTACCAAGAGACCCAGTACTTC. Protein product: CASGRQRGSGEYQETQYF. Based on the CDR3 plus reference TRBV11-3 and TRBJ2-5, the full variable domain is EAGVVQSPRYKIIEKKQPVAFWCNPISGHNTLYWYLQNLGQGPELLIRYENEEAVDDSQLPKDRFSAERLKGVDSTLKIQPAELGDSAVYLCASGRQRGSGEYQETQYFGPGTRLLVL.

This sequence joins TRBV11-1 and TRBJ2-1, with D perhaps TRBD1 (5 bases). V lost 5 bases and J lost 5, with 16 bases in between. Germline V gene sequence: CDR1 SGHAT, CDR2 FQDESV (reference sequence). The CDR3 contains 15 residues. CDR3 DNA sequence: TGTGCCAGCAGCCAAAATATACAGGTTAACAATGAGCAGTTCTTC. Amino acid sequence: CASSQNIQVNNEQFF.

The J gene is TRBJ2-5, the V gene TRBV5-4; 8 bases line up with TRBD2. Germline V gene data show CDR1 as SGHNT and CDR2 as YYREEE (reference sequence). Trimming removed 4 bases from V and 4 bases from J; junction bases left unmatched: 12. The CDR3 is made up of 16 amino acids. CDR3 protein: CASSSLLAGGGETQYF. CDR3 in DNA: TGTGCCAGCAGCAGCCTTCTGGCGGGGGGCGGAGAGACCCAGTACTTC. The full variable domain, rest sourced from reference TRBV5-4 and TRBJ2-5, is ETGVTQSPTHLIKTRGQQVTLRCSSQSGHNTVSWYQQALGQGPQFIFQYYREEENGRGNFPPRFSGLQFPNYSSELNVNALELDDSALYLCASSSLLAGGGETQYFGPGTRLLVL.

The chain recombines TRBV28 with TRBJ2-3, with D maybe TRBD2 (7 bases). This CDR3 is 15 amino acids long. Trimming removed 8 bases at V and 2 bases at J, with 17 bases between. In germline, CDR1 is MDHEN, CDR2 SYDVKM. CDR3 DNA sequence: TGTGCCAGCTCAGGGGCTAGCGGACACACAGATACGCAGTATTTT. It encodes CASSGASGHTDTQYF. Together with reference TRBV28 and TRBJ2-3, the CDR3 gives the full variable domain: DVKVTQSSRYLVKRTGEKVFLECVQDMDHENMFWYRQDPGLGLRLIYFSYDVKMKEKGDIPEGYSVSREKKERFSLILESASTNQTSMYLCASSGASGHTDTQYFGPGTRLTVL.

The chain combines TRBV7-3 with TRBJ2-2; the match to TRBD2 covers 7 bases. The V gene's germline CDR1 is SGHTA and CDR2 FQGTGA. Trimming removed 2 bases from V and 7 bases from J; junction bases left unmatched: 16. There are 18 residues in the CDR3. The CDR3 sequence: CASSLYSGGPPPGGELFF. CDR3 in DNA: TGTGCCAGCAGCTTATACTCGGGAGGCCCTCCTCCCGGCGGGGAGCTGTTTTTT.

This clone was detected once. The chain carries TRBV2 and TRBJ1-2; maybe TRBD1 (5 bases). The CDR3 is 15 residues long. Looked up from germline, CDR1 is SNHLY and CDR2 is FYNNEI. Trimming left V 6 bases short and J 3 bases short, with 17 bases between. The CDR3 region is CASRPDRGDHYGYTF. CDR3 bases: TGTGCCAGCAGGCCGGATCGGGGGGATCACTATGGCTACACCTTC.

This clone came up many times. The chain combines TRBV19 with TRBJ2-7; the match to TRBD1 covers 7 bases. The germline V gene has CDR1 LNHDA and CDR2 SQIVND (reference sequence). This CDR3 spans 14 amino acids. The J segment lost 2 bases and the V segment lost 7 bases, leaving 8 bases of the junction unmatched. The CDR3 bases are TGTGCCAGTAAGAGGACAGGCGCAGCCTACGAGCAGTACTTC. Protein sequence: CASKRTGAAYEQYF.

The chain links TRBV28 to TRBJ2-1, with 10 bases lining up with TRBD1. Germline V gene lookup returns CDR1 MDHEN and CDR2 SYDVKM. The J segment lost 3 bases and the V segment lost 3 bases, leaving 5 bases of the junction unmatched. The CDR3 length is 16 residues. The CDR3 is CASSLGTGVIYNEQFF. The CDR3 DNA reads as TGTGCCAGCAGTTTGGGGACAGGGGTTATCTACAATGAGCAGTTCTTC.